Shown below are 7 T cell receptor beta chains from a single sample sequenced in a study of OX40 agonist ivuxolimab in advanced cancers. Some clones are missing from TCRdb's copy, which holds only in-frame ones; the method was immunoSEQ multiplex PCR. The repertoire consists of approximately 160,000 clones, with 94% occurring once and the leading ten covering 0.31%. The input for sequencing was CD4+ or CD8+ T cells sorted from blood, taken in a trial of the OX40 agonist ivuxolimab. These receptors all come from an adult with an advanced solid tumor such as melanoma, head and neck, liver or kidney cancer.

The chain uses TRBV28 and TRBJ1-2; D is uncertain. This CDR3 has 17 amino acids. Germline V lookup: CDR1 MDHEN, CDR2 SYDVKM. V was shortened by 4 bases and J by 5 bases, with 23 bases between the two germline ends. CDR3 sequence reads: CASSSPFFGGRHYGYTF. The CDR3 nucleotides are TGTGCCAGCAGTTCCCCCTTTTTTGGTGGCAGGCATTATGGCTACACCTTC.

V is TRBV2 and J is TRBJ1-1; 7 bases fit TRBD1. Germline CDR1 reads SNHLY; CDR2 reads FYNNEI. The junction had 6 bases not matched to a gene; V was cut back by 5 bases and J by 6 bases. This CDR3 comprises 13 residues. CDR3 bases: TGTGCCAGCAGTACACAGGGGATCGCTGAAGCTTTCTTT. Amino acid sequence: CASSTQGIAEAFF.

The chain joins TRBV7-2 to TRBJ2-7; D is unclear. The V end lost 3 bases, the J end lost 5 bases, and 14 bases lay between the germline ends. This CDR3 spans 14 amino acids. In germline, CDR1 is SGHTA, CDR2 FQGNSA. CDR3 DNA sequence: TGTGCCAGCAGCTTCCCCGACGGACGGAACGAGCAGTACTTC. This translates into CASSFPDGRNEQYF.

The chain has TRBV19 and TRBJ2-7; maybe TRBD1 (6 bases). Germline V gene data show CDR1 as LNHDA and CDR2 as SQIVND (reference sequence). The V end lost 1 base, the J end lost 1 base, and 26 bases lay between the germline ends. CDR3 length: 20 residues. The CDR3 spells CASSIARTAVWAPASYEQYF. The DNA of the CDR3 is TGTGCCAGTAGTATAGCCAGGACAGCGGTGTGGGCGCCGGCTTCCTACGAGCAGTACTTC.

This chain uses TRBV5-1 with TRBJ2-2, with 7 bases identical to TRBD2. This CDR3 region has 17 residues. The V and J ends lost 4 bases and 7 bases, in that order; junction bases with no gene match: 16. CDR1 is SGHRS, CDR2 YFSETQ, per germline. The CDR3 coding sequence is TGCGCCAGCAGCCCTAAGCGGGACTCGAAGCAAAGCGGGGAGCTGTTTTTT. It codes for CASSPKRDSKQSGELFF.

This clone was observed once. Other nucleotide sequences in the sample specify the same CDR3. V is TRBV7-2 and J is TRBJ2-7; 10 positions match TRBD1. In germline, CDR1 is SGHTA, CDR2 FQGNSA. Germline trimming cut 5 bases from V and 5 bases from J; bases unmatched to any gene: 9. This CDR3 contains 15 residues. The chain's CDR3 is CASSPSGTGVDEQYF. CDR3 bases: TGTGCCAGCAGCCCGTCCGGGACAGGGGTCGACGAGCAGTACTTC.

CDR3 region: CASSLPDKGDYGYTF. Written as DNA, the CDR3 is TGTGCCAGCAGCCTCCCGGACAAGGGCGATTATGGCTACACCTTC. This chain joins TRBV9 and TRBJ1-2; TRBD1 is a possible D gene (5 bases). Germline V CDR1 and CDR2: SGDLS, YYNGEE. V lost 4 bases to trimming and J lost 5 bases, with 18 bases between them. The CDR3 has 15 amino acids.